The T cell receptor beta chain described here comes from a study of blood T cell repertoires in COVID-19. With 4 bases clipped from V and 5 bases from J, the junction kept 11 bases outside the gene matches. Germline CDR1 reads MGHRA; CDR2 reads YSYEKL. This CDR3 contains 16 residues. About this clone itself: The sample contains more than one DNA sequence encoding this CDR3.

The authors' processing: Reference gene primer amplification gave estimated nucleated cell counts. The protocol was immunoSEQ multiplex PCR, while the TCRdb copy is restricted to in-frame clones and leaves out a portion. V and J calls plus clone size are reproduced from that table; the DNA served to infer D and trimming. There are over 150,000 clones in the sample; 94% occur only once, and around 0.8% lies in the top ten. The chain carries TRBV4-1 and TRBJ2-5, with TRBD2 matching over 9 bases. The sequence was collected from a man aged 25 to 45 with COVID-19, enrolled during active disease. Sequencing was performed on peripheral blood. The CDR3 loop is CASSPLGERGEETQYF. For the CDR3, the DNA is TGCGCCAGCAGCCCTCTGGGTGAGCGGGGGGAGGAGACCCAGTACTTC.